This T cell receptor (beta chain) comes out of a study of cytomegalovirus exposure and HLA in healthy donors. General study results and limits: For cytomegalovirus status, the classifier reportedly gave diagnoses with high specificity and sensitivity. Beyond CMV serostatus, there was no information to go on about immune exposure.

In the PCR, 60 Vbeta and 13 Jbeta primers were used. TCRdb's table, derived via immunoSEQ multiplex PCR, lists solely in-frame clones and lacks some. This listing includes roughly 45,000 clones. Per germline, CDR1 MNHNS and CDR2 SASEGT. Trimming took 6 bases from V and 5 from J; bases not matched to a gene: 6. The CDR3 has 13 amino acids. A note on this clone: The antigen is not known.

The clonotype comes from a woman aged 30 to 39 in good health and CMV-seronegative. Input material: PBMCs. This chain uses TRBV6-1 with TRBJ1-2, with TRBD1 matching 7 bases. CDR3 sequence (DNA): TGTGCCAGCAGCGACAGGGAAGGGTATGGCTACACCTTC. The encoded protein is CASSDREGYGYTF.